This T cell receptor (beta chain) was recovered during a study of cytomegalovirus exposure and HLA in healthy donors. General study findings and limits: Some TCR beta chains (about 180 of them) were listed as cytomegalovirus-associated. The productive fraction for most TCR beta V segments was about 87% or about 30% in an earlier analysis.

The PCR ran on 60 Vbeta and 13 Jbeta primers. Libraries were prepared by immunoSEQ multiplex PCR; TCRdb keeps only in-frame clonotypes and omits some of them. The sample has roughly 120,000 clones, roughly three quarters seen once. A word on this clone: Its antigen is unknown.

The CDR3 is 15 residues long. The germline gives CDR1 MNHNS, CDR2 SASEGT. V trimming: 7 bases; J trimming: 4 bases; junction bases outside the gene matches: 10. The sequencing sample was made of PBMCs. This receptor was taken from a young man in good health and CMV-seropositive. The chain joins TRBV6-1 to TRBJ1-5, with 7 bases lining up with TRBD1. CDR3 protein: CASIRSQGFNQPQHF. DNA of the CDR3: TGTGCCAGCATTCGGTCACAGGGGTTTAATCAGCCCCAGCATTTT.